A single T cell receptor (beta chain) is shown here with its context. This entry belongs to a study of shared clonotypes between healthy human individuals. Sequenced by immunoSEQ multiplex PCR; TCRdb stores in-frame clones only, minus some. Counted here are roughly 2.5 million clones, roughly 92% occurring once; the ten biggest clones make up about 0.13%. CDR1 and CDR2 from the germline V gene are MNHEY and SMNVEV (reference sequence). CDR3 length equals 14 residues. V was cut by 5 bases and J by 3 bases, with 11 bases left in between. The sample taken for sequencing was naive CD4+ T cells sorted from blood. Subset described: CD45RA+ positively selected. This receptor was identified in a man younger than 35 in good health. The chain carries TRBV27 and TRBJ1-5; no clear D. The CDR3 coding sequence is TGTGCCAGCAGTCCGACTAGGCACAATCAGCCCCAGCATTTT. Encoded protein: CASSPTRHNQPQHF.